This T cell receptor (beta chain) was identified during a study of blood T cell repertoires in COVID-19. At the level of the study: Acute and convalescent COVID-19 samples came from the United States, Italy and Spain.

The CDR3 extends over 16 amino acids. Germline values: CDR1 MNHEY, CDR2 SVGEGT. Trimming left V 5 bases short and J 0 bases short, with 13 bases between. Repertoires were generated with immunoSEQ multiplex PCR, while TCRdb's copy carries only in-frame clones and drops some. The table lists some 130,000 clones, 70% to 90% of them singletons, with approximately 10% in the top ten. Sequencing was carried out using peripheral blood. This TCR derives from a man in his forties or fifties with acute or convalescent COVID-19. V usage is TRBV6-2 or TRBV6-3 and J usage is TRBJ1-4; D might be TRBD1 (5 bases). In nucleotides, the CDR3 is TGTGCCAGCAGTCCCCTCCGGGGGGCAACTAATGAAAAACTGTTTTTT. Residues: CASSPLRGATNEKLFF.